A selection of T cell receptor beta chains follows, all from one sample in a study of blood T cell repertoires in COVID-19. The repertoire was sequenced with immunoSEQ multiplex PCR; TCRdb's copy has only in-frame clones and lacks some. This table holds some 150,000 clones, roughly 90% found once. Sequencing was performed on peripheral blood. Every receptor here comes from a woman aged 60 to 75 who had recovered from COVID-19. The CDR3 runs from the conserved cysteine through the conserved F or W. A D gene is named only where the DNA matches it firmly. Only part of the rows carry a size: once, few, many, or a class if the clone is expanded.

D: -
size: few
V: TRBV29-1
J: TRBJ1-1
DNA: TGCAGCGTTCACCAAAAACTTCACACTGAAGCTTTCTTT
CDR3: CSVHQKLHTEAFF

D: -
size: -
V: TRBV28
J: TRBJ1-3
DNA: TGTGCCAGCAGCAATCCGGGTCCTGGAAACACCATATATTTT
CDR3: CASSNPGPGNTIYF

D: -
size: -
V: TRBV11-2
J: TRBJ2-2
DNA: TGTGCCAGCAGCTTAAGTAGCTACACCGGGGAGCTGTTTTTT
CDR3: CASSLSSYTGELFF

D: TRBD1
size: -
V: TRBV28
J: TRBJ1-6
DNA: TGTGCCAGCAGCTCACCCTTCCGGGACAGGGAGTTTGGGGATTCACCCCTCCACTTT
CDR3: CASSSPFRDREFGDSPLHF

D: TRBD1
size: -
V: TRBV11-2
J: TRBJ2-1
DNA: TGTGCCAGCAGCCGGGGACAGGTCTATAGGGATGAGCAGTTCTTC
CDR3: CASSRGQVYRDEQFF

D: TRBD1
size: -
V: TRBV7-3
J: TRBJ2-7
DNA: TGTGCCAGCAGCGCGCAGGGGGCAGGAGAGCAGTACTTC
CDR3: CASSAQGAGEQYF

D: TRBD1
size: -
V: TRBV6-5
J: TRBJ1-6
DNA: TGTGCCAGCAGTCCGGGACAGAGTAATTCACCCCTCCACTTT
CDR3: CASSPGQSNSPLHF

D: TRBD1
size: -
V: TRBV5-1
J: TRBJ1-5
DNA: TGCGCCAGCAGCCCGGGGACAGGGCGAGGGCCCCAGCATTTT
CDR3: CASSPGTGRGPQHF

D: TRBD2
size: -
V: TRBV3-1/TRBV3-2
J: TRBJ2-5
DNA: TGTGCCAGCAGCCTAGAGGCGGGGGGTGGAGAGACCCAGTACTTC
CDR3: CASSLEAGGGETQYF

D: -
size: many
V: TRBV10-3
J: TRBJ2-1
DNA: TGTGCCATCGCCGGGACAAGTGTCGAGCAGTTCTTC
CDR3: CAIAGTSVEQFF

D: -
size: -
V: TRBV6-5
J: TRBJ2-5
DNA: TGTGCCAGCACTGCGTTACCGCAAGAGACCCAGTACTTC
CDR3: CASTALPQETQYF

D: TRBD1
size: -
V: TRBV5-4
J: TRBJ1-2
DNA: TGTGCCAGCAGCGTACCGGGACAGGGGCTTTGGGAAGGTGGCTACACCTTC
CDR3: CASSVPGQGLWEGGYTF

D: TRBD2
size: -
V: TRBV7-7
J: TRBJ2-3
DNA: TGTGCTAGCAGCCCCTCGGGACTAGCGGGAATCGGCACAGATACGCAGTATTTT
CDR3: CASSPSGLAGIGTDTQYF

D: -
size: -
V: TRBV5-5
J: TRBJ2-1
DNA: TGTGCCAGCAGCCCCGAGTACTCAAACAATGAGCAGTTCTTC
CDR3: CASSPEYSNNEQFF

D: -
size: -
V: TRBV18
J: TRBJ1-2
DNA: TGTGCCAGCTCACCGGGGCAGACTAGGGACTATGGCTACACCTTC
CDR3: CASSPGQTRDYGYTF

D: TRBD2
size: -
V: TRBV7-3
J: TRBJ2-1
DNA: TGTGCCAGCAGCTCTAGCGGGGGGGCCGGAGGCGAGCAGTTCTTC
CDR3: CASSSSGGAGGEQFF

D: -
size: -
V: TRBV2
J: TRBJ1-2
DNA: TGTGCCAGCAGGGTCGACGGGCAGGGTGGCTACACCTTC
CDR3: CASRVDGQGGYTF

D: TRBD1
size: few
V: TRBV30
J: TRBJ1-5
DNA: TGTGCCTGGAGTCAGGGGGCTCCTTACAATCAGCCCCAGCATTTT
CDR3: CAWSQGAPYNQPQHF

D: TRBD1
size: -
V: TRBV6-1
J: TRBJ2-7
DNA: TGTGCCAGCAGTGATCAAGACAGGGGCTACGAGCAGTACTTC
CDR3: CASSDQDRGYEQYF

D: -
size: -
V: TRBV18
J: TRBJ1-3
DNA: TGTGCCAGCTCACCAGGACACCTCTCTGGAAACACCATATATTTT
CDR3: CASSPGHLSGNTIYF

D: TRBD1
size: -
V: TRBV3-1/TRBV3-2
J: TRBJ1-5
DNA: TGTGCCAGCAGCCAAGGACAGGGGCATCAGCCCCAGCATTTT
CDR3: CASSQGQGHQPQHF

D: -
size: -
V: TRBV11-2
J: TRBJ1-1
DNA: TGTGCCAGCAGCTACCGGGACACTGAAGCTTTCTTT
CDR3: CASSYRDTEAFF

D: TRBD2
size: -
V: TRBV11-1
J: TRBJ2-3
DNA: TGTGCCAGCAGCCGTCACTCCGGGACTAGCGTGGATACGCAGTATTTT
CDR3: CASSRHSGTSVDTQYF

D: TRBD1
size: -
V: TRBV4-2
J: TRBJ1-1
DNA: TGTGCCAGCAGCCACCTCGGACAGGGGGCCACTGAAGCTTTCTTT
CDR3: CASSHLGQGATEAFF

D: -
size: -
V: TRBV9
J: TRBJ1-2
DNA: TGTGCCAGCAGCGCGGGACACTTCTATGGCTACACCTTC
CDR3: CASSAGHFYGYTF

D: TRBD2
size: -
V: TRBV3-1/TRBV3-2
J: TRBJ2-5
DNA: TGTGCCAGCAGCCAATCTAGCGGGTACCAAGAGACCCAGTACTTC
CDR3: CASSQSSGYQETQYF

D: TRBD1
size: -
V: TRBV2
J: TRBJ1-4
DNA: TGTGCCACATTAAAGACAGGGGGTAATGAAAAACTGTTTTTT
CDR3: CATLKTGGNEKLFF

D: -
size: -
V: TRBV5-1
J: TRBJ2-1
DNA: TGCGCCAGCAGCTCCGACACCTCCTACAATGAGCAGTTCTTC
CDR3: CASSSDTSYNEQFF

D: -
size: -
V: TRBV5-1
J: TRBJ1-1
DNA: TGCGCCAGCAGCTTGGCGCAGGGTTACACTGAAGCTTTCTTT
CDR3: CASSLAQGYTEAFF

D: TRBD2
size: -
V: TRBV5-6
J: TRBJ2-2
DNA: TGTGCCAGCAGGAGAGCGGGGGTGGGCACCGGGGAGCTGTTTTTT
CDR3: CASRRAGVGTGELFF

D: TRBD1
size: -
V: TRBV4-1
J: TRBJ1-1
DNA: TGCGCCAGCAGCCAGGTACAGGGGCGGAACACTGAAGCTTTCTTT
CDR3: CASSQVQGRNTEAFF

D: -
size: few
V: TRBV27
J: TRBJ1-1
DNA: TGTGCCAGCAGGACTCCTGGGACTGAAGCTTTCTTT
CDR3: CASRTPGTEAFF

D: TRBD2
size: -
V: TRBV9
J: TRBJ2-1
DNA: TGTGCCAGCAGCGTACTAGCGGGGGGATCTTACAATGAGCAGTTCTTC
CDR3: CASSVLAGGSYNEQFF

D: TRBD1
size: -
V: TRBV5-1
J: TRBJ1-6
DNA: TGCGCCAGCAGCTATGGACAGGGTGGTTCACCCCTCCACTTT
CDR3: CASSYGQGGSPLHF

D: TRBD1
size: -
V: TRBV28
J: TRBJ1-1
DNA: TGTGCCAGCAGCCTGGACAGGGCCCTGAACACTGAAGCTTTCTTT
CDR3: CASSLDRALNTEAFF

D: -
size: -
V: TRBV4-1
J: TRBJ2-3
DNA: TGCGCCAGCAGCCAAGAAGGGGGGTCGGGACAGTTTAGCACAGATACGCAGTATTTT
CDR3: CASSQEGGSGQFSTDTQYF